This T cell receptor (beta chain) was recorded in a study of OX40 agonist ivuxolimab in advanced cancers. Overall study: Enrolled patients in dose escalation had cancers that were hepatocellular carcinoma, melanoma, renal cell or head and neck cancer. General study results and limits: There was clonal expansion of CD4+ and CD8+ blood T cells by week 6 at 0.1 to 3.0 mg/kg.

Clones were read by immunoSEQ multiplex PCR, and TCRdb kept only the in-frame ones, dropping some. The repertoire holds tens of thousands of clones, more than 75% seen once, with under 40% in the top ten. A word on this clone: Its antigen is currently unknown.

The CDR3 covers 11 residues. Per the germline V gene, CDR1 is MNHEY and CDR2 is SVGAGI. Trimming removed 5 bases at V and 8 bases at J, with 10 bases between. The sequence was obtained from an adult with an advanced solid tumor such as melanoma, head and neck, liver or kidney cancer. The chain carries TRBV6-5 and TRBJ2-7; D is unresolved. The source was CD4+ or CD8+ T cells sorted from blood, collected in a trial of the OX40 agonist ivuxolimab. CDR3 residues: CASSDKGKQYF. The DNA for the CDR3 is TGTGCCAGCAGTGACAAGGGAAAGCAGTACTTC.